One and the same sample provided the 21 T cell receptor beta chains below, sequenced in a study of OX40 agonist ivuxolimab in advanced cancers. Repertoires were generated with immunoSEQ multiplex PCR, while TCRdb's copy carries only in-frame clones and drops some. This table holds more than 50,000 clones, roughly 92% found once. The specimen was CD4+ or CD8+ T cells sorted from blood, collected in a trial of the OX40 agonist ivuxolimab. All receptors come from an adult with an advanced solid tumor such as melanoma, head and neck, liver or kidney cancer.

There are a few counts of this clone. V gene TRBV4-1 combines with J gene TRBJ2-7; TRBD2 is a possible D gene (5 bases). The germline CDR1 and CDR2 sequences are MGHRA and YSYEKL. V gave up 0 bases and J gave up 6 bases, with 12 bases separating them. CDR3 size: 14 residues. The CDR3 DNA follows: TGCGCCAGCAGCCAAGAGTGGTCCGGGGTCGAGCAGTACTTC. Residues: CASSQEWSGVEQYF.

This clone is medium-sized within its sample. Additional DNA sequences in this sample encode the identical CDR3. CDR3 bases: TGTGCCAGCAGCCTCACTACGCAGTATTTT. It translates to CASSLTTQYF. The chain is built from TRBV11-2 and TRBJ2-3; no clear D. The germline V gene has CDR1 SGHAT and CDR2 FQNNGV. V lost 5 bases and J lost 8, with 5 bases in between. The CDR3 consists of 10 residues.

This sequence joins TRBV19 and TRBJ2-2; unclear D gene. Trimming removed 4 bases at V and 4 bases at J, with 7 bases between. Germline assignment: CDR1 LNHDA and CDR2 SQIVND (reference sequence). The CDR3 totals 13 residues. The CDR3 nucleotides read TGTGCCAGTAGTAGGGATAGCACCGGGGAGCTGTTTTTT. This sequence encodes CASSRDSTGELFF.

The gene calls are TRBV7-6 and TRBJ2-1; D not resolved. The ends were cut back, 5 bases at V and 3 bases at J, with 11 bases in the middle. CDR3 size: 14 residues. Germline CDR1 is SGHVS and CDR2 is FNYEAQ. CDR3 amino acids: CASSQGQSYNEQFF. Written as DNA, the CDR3 is TGTGCCAGCAGCCAAGGCCAGAGCTACAATGAGCAGTTCTTC.

This chain uses TRBV6-1 with TRBJ1-1; no reliable D call. The ends were cut back, 2 bases at V and 0 bases at J, with 10 bases in the middle. CDR1 is MNHNS, CDR2 SASEGT, per germline. CDR3 size: 15 residues. The CDR3 region is CASSENRGMNTEAFF. CDR3 nucleotides: TGTGCCAGCAGTGAAAACAGAGGCATGAACACTGAAGCTTTCTTT.

The chain combines TRBV11-2 with TRBJ2-5, with 8 bases matching TRBD2. The CDR3 extends over 16 amino acids. Unmatched junction bases numbered 11, after V lost 5 bases and J lost 3 bases. Germline CDR1 and CDR2: SGHAT and FQNNGV. The CDR3 spells CASSDKLADGEETQYF. The CDR3 DNA reads TGTGCCAGCAGCGACAAACTAGCGGACGGGGAAGAGACCCAGTACTTC.

The rearrangement links TRBV19 to TRBJ1-5; D is unclear. The CDR3 totals 13 residues. Germline CDR1 is LNHDA and CDR2 is SQIVND (reference sequence). The V end lost 10 bases, the J end lost 4 bases, and 14 bases lay between the germline ends. In DNA, the CDR3 is TGTGCCACTGCGCAGGTGGGAAATCAGCCCCAGCATTTT. Amino acid sequence: CATAQVGNQPQHF.

The chain couples TRBV9 to TRBJ2-5; TRBD2 matches 7 bases. This CDR3 region has 14 residues. In germline, CDR1 is SGDLS, CDR2 YYNGEE. Trimming took 0 bases from V and 3 from J; bases not matched to a gene: 2. CDR3 sequence: CASSVEGGEETQYF. In nucleotides, the CDR3 is TGTGCCAGCAGCGTAGAGGGAGGGGAAGAGACCCAGTACTTC.

This clone appeared a single time. The chain combines TRBV27 with TRBJ2-7, with TRBD1 identical over 11 bases. V lost 6 bases to trimming and J lost 3 bases; unmatched junction nucleotides: 4. CDR1 and CDR2 from the germline V gene are MNHEY and SMNVEV (reference sequence). CDR3 length: 14 residues. CDR3 sequence (DNA): TGTGCCAGCAGCCCGGGACAGGGGGTCTACGAGCAGTACTTC. Translated: CASSPGQGVYEQYF.

J is TRBJ2-2 and V is TRBV5-4, with 8 bases matching TRBD2. The CDR3 has 11 residues. CDR1 is SGHNT, CDR2 YYREEE, per germline (reference sequence). J was trimmed by 8 bases and V by 9 bases; bases with no gene match: 3. Here the CDR3 DNA reads TGTGCCACGACTAGCGAAGGGGAGCTGTTTTTT. This encodes CATTSEGELFF.

The rearrangement links TRBV11-2 to TRBJ1-1; unclear D gene. Germline-derived CDR1 and CDR2 are SGHAT and FQNNGV. CDR3 size: 17 residues. V lost 1 base, J lost 2 bases, and 17 bases lay in between. The CDR3 sequence: CASSLVSGGRHNTEAFF. For the CDR3, the DNA is TGTGCCAGCAGCTTAGTTAGTGGCGGCAGGCACAACACTGAAGCTTTCTTT.

DNA for the CDR3: TGTGCCAGCAGCTCCTCCCACCCAGGGAGCTCTGGAAACACCATATATTTT. Protein: CASSSSHPGSSGNTIYF. The chain combines TRBV7-8 with TRBJ1-3; perhaps TRBD1 as D (5 bases). V gave up 4 bases and J gave up 0 bases, with 16 bases separating them. The CDR3 spans 17 residues. Looked up from germline, CDR1 is SGHVS and CDR2 is FQNEAQ.

V and J are TRBV6-5 and TRBJ2-2; D remains unclear. This CDR3 is built from 16 residues. Per germline, CDR1 MNHEY and CDR2 SVGAGI. The V and J ends lost 0 bases and 0 bases respectively, with 8 bases between them. CDR3 sequence reads: CASSYSPSANTGELFF. The CDR3 DNA sequence: TGTGCCAGCAGTTACTCCCCTAGTGCGAACACCGGGGAGCTGTTTTTT.

The CDR3 is CASSLISAYNEQFF. CDR3 DNA sequence: TGTGCCAGCAGTCTTATTTCGGCTTACAATGAGCAGTTCTTC. The rearrangement joins TRBV27 to TRBJ2-1; D gene uncertain. CDR3 length equals 14 residues. Germline loops: CDR1 MNHEY, CDR2 SMNVEV (reference sequence). Trimming took off 5 bases at V and 4 bases at J, with 12 bases between the two ends.

The chain is built from TRBV29-1 and TRBJ2-1, with D unclear. V lost 4 bases, J lost 2 bases, and 6 bases lay in between. Germline CDR1 SQVTM, CDR2 ANQGSEA. The length of the CDR3 is 12 residues. The CDR3, as DNA: TGCAGCGTTGGACAAACCTACAATGAGCAGTTCTTC. Translation gives CSVGQTYNEQFF.

The CDR3, as DNA: TGTGCCAGCACCCCGGCGGGCTCCTATAATTCACCCCTCCACTTT. Translation gives CASTPAGSYNSPLHF. The chain recombines TRBV27 with TRBJ1-6, with D uncertain. Trimming pared 7 bases from V and 0 bases from J, leaving 10 bases between. This CDR3 has 15 amino acids. CDR1 and CDR2 (germline): MNHEY, SMNVEV (reference sequence).

The chain joins TRBV6-1 to TRBJ1-2; D unclear. Trimming removed 0 bases at V and 0 bases at J, with 14 bases between. Looked up from germline, CDR1 is MNHNS and CDR2 is SASEGT. The CDR3 length is 17 residues. CDR3 nucleotides: TGTGCCAGCAGTGAAGCGCTTATGTGGGAATCTAACTATGGCTACACCTTC. The encoded protein is CASSEALMWESNYGYTF.

This rearrangement joins TRBV27 to TRBJ1-1; unclear D gene. This CDR3 has 13 amino acids. Germline CDR1 MNHEY, CDR2 SMNVEV (reference sequence). V lost 0 bases and J 5 bases, leaving 7 bases between the germline ends. The CDR3 nucleotides read TGTGCCAGCAGTTTATCCTCTAAGACTGAAGCTTTCTTT. Protein: CASSLSSKTEAFF.

This sequence joins TRBV4-1 and TRBJ2-4; D may be TRBD1 or TRBD2 (6 bases each). With 0 bases removed from V and 6 bases from J, the gap between germline ends came to 18 bases. The length of the CDR3 is 17 residues. CDR1 MGHRA and CDR2 YSYEKL come from the germline V gene. CDR3 region: CASSQEEGGPSGNIQYF. The DNA for the CDR3 is TGCGCCAGCAGCCAAGAGGAGGGGGGCCCCTCGGGAAACATTCAGTACTTC.

J is TRBJ1-1 and V is TRBV4-1; D might be TRBD1 (6 bases). Germline values: CDR1 MGHRA, CDR2 YSYEKL. V lost 0 bases to trimming and J lost 0 bases, with 8 bases between them. This CDR3 is built from 15 residues. The CDR3 region has the DNA TGCGCCAGCAGCCAAGAGAGGACAGTGAACACTGAAGCTTTCTTT. Residues: CASSQERTVNTEAFF.

This sequence joins TRBV19 and TRBJ1-5; no clear D. CDR1 and CDR2 (germline): LNHDA, SQIVND (reference sequence). CDR3 length equals 15 residues. Trimming took off 3 bases at V and 0 bases at J, with 9 bases between the two ends. The CDR3 loop reads CASSITQSSNQPQHF. The CDR3 DNA reads TGTGCCAGTAGTATTACGCAGTCTAGCAATCAGCCCCAGCATTTT.